The clone carrying this T cell receptor (beta chain) has ten or more counts. Germline V gene lookup returns CDR1 SGHNT and CDR2 YENEEA. CDR3 length: 15 amino acids. V dropped 4 bases and J dropped 8; count of bases not matched to a gene: 9. This sample was taken from a study of T cells in Graves' hyperthyroidism and ophthalmopathy. Template material for amplifying TCR beta CDR3 regions consisted of RNA transcripts. First-round RT-PCR targeting the TCR CDR3 was performed with the HTBI primer set. A single record per CDR3 protein comes from TCRdb applying MiXCR to the multiplex PCR reads. The sample includes about 260,000 distinct CDR3 sequences, around 20% of them seen just once.

The sequence came from a man younger than 45 with Graves' ophthalmopathy. This chain links TRBV11-3 with TRBJ2-1; 9 nucleotides align to TRBD2. The sample taken for sequencing was blood. The CDR3 loop reads CASSSGLAFGDEQFF. CDR3 nucleotide sequence: TGTGCCAGCAGCTCGGGACTAGCTTTTGGCGATGAGCAGTTCTTC.